This T cell receptor (beta chain) stems from a study of STAT5B mutations in CD4+ large granular lymphocyte leukemia (dated 2022 in TCRdb). Turning to the overall study: When cryopreserved patient cells were available, CD8+ cells were removed first, and anti-CD4 microbeads were then used for selection. The study compared the TCRbeta repertoires of patients with CD4+ T-cell large granular lymphocyte leukemia against those of healthy blood donors. Flow cytometry on FACSCanto II or FACSVerse confirmed that purified fractions exceeded 95% purity among lymphocytes. The investigation overall reported the following: CD4-sorted patient repertoires appeared more clonal than healthy CD4+ repertoires, and this difference persisted after removing the putative leukemic clones. The data were not HLA-matched, and the higher clonality in CD4+ T-LGLL than in CD8+ T-LGLL could be due to the relatively small sample size. Main leukemic clonotypes were private to each patient, although around 24% of the main leukemic clonotypes were found at low frequency in the non-leukemic repertoires of other patients. Patient cell sources were heterogeneous, and only six or seven CD4-sorted patient samples entered the clonality comparison with healthy controls. Enrichment of TRBV06-family usage was observed among the top patient clones (8/27) relative to healthy controls (2/35).

To note about this clone: This clone's antigen is unknown. There are no base qualities to consult, and no much larger clone falls within one base.

The CD4+ T-LGLL patients were recruited through hematology units in Padova (Italy), Helsinki (Finland) and Shinshu (Japan). Depending on which samples were available, patient samples consisted of bead-purified CD4+, CD4+CD8+, CD57+ or CD56+ fractions, or of unselected PBMC. Deep amplicon sequencing of the same DNA produced somatic STAT5B mutation profiles, and these profiles were combined with the patient TCRbeta data. All TCR-sequenced material derived from peripheral blood: patient blood samples and healthy donor buffy coats. Ficoll-Hypaque gradient centrifugation was used to isolate peripheral blood mononuclear cells. Genomic DNA was extracted with the Gentra Puregene Cell and Tissue kit and quantified on a Qubit 2.0 fluorometer. CDR1 and CDR2 (MDHEN, SYDVKM) derive from the germline V gene. The cysteine opens and the phenylalanine closes a CDR3 of 16 amino acids. Only CDR3 DNA remains: 48 bases, in frame from the first base. From V the trimming removes 3 bases and from J it removes 1 base, while the gene matches leave 5 bases of the junction unaccounted for.

The immunoSEQ assay at survey resolution was applied to genomic DNA for sequencing of TCRbeta rearrangements. Under the source paper's analysis protocol: Clonotypes above 5% of the repertoire were treated as putative leukemic clones, yielding over 45 across some 25 patients. In the TCR sequencing data, the smallest productive clonotype frequency that could be detected was 2.59 x 10-5. Only productive TCRbeta rearrangements, defined as complete and in-frame sequences, were included in the analyses. Clonality for each sample was calculated as Simpson clonality in the immunoSEQ Analyzer version 3.0. Based on frequency, clones were grouped as very rare, small, medium, large (1-20%) or hyperexpanded (>20%). Generation probabilities were estimated with OLGA 1.2.3, V-gene circos plots were generated with VDJtools, specificities were searched for in VDJdb, and CDR3 motifs were identified with GLIPH. TCRdb carries this immuneACCESS record with in-frame sequences only. Its versions omit some clonotypes, under half of them owing to an unresolved V gene in the studies checked, with the rest unexplained. V and J calls plus clone size are reproduced from that table; the DNA served to infer D and trimming. The sample table records about 9,500 clones; approximately 83% of these occur just once. The ten top clones hold roughly three quarters of the sample.

This clonotype was obtained from a man between 60 and 75 years old with CD4+ T-cell large granular lymphocyte leukemia. Rearrangement joined TRBV28 to TRBJ2-2; TRBD1 lines up with 7 middle nucleotides. Source material: PBMCs. The CDR3 in this case is CASSFLRGMNTGELFF. In nucleotides, the sequence is TGTGCCAGCAGTTTTCTCAGGGGGATGAACACCGGGGAGCTGTTTTTT.